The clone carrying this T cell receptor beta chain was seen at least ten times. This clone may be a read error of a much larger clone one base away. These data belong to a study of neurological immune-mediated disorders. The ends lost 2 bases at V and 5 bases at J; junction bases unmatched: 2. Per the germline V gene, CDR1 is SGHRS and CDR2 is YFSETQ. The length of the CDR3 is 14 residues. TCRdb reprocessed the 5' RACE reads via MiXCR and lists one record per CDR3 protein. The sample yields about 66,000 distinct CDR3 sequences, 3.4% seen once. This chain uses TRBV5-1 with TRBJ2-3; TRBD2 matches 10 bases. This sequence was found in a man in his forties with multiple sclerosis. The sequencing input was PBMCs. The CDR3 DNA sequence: TGCGCCAGCAGCTTCAGCGGGGGGGAAGATACGCAGTATTTT. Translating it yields CASSFSGGEDTQYF.